One sample yielded the 8 T cell receptor beta chains listed below, sequenced in a study of PD-1 blockade in classical Hodgkin lymphoma. Relapse was seen in all patients after autologous stem cell transplantation, and brentuximab vedotin exposure was variable. Sequencing used immunoSEQ multiplex PCR; TCRdb keeps in-frame clones, though not all of them. The sample carries some 20,000 clones, roughly 89% recorded once. This material consisted of peripheral blood mononuclear cells (PBMCs), taken before the second cycle of nivolumab. The receptors here all came from a human donor with classical Hodgkin lymphoma.

This chain uses TRBV25-1 with TRBJ1-3; 7 bases match TRBD1. The CDR3 consists of 14 residues. CDR1 and CDR2 from the germline V gene are MGHDK and SYGVNS. Germline trimming cut 5 bases from V and 2 bases from J; bases unmatched to any gene: 3. CDR3 region: CASSQTGTGNTIYF. CDR3 coding DNA: TGTGCCAGCAGTCAGACAGGGACTGGAAACACCATATATTTT.

The V and J genes are TRBV2 and TRBJ2-5, with D uncertain. Germline V gene sequence: CDR1 SNHLY, CDR2 FYNNEI. The CDR3 consists of 11 residues. Trimming shortened V by 4 bases and J by 5 bases, and 5 bases separated the two germline ends. CDR3 bases: TGTGCCAGCAGTGTAGAGGAGACCCAGTACTTC. Its translation: CASSVEETQYF.

The chain joins TRBV11-1 to TRBJ2-1; TRBD2 might be the D (6 bases). This CDR3 comprises 12 residues. Trimming cost V 5 bases and J 9 bases, with 11 bases left between them. Germline loops: CDR1 SGHAT, CDR2 FQDESV (reference sequence). CDR3 nucleotide sequence: TGTGCCAGCAGCCCTACTAGCTTTGAGCAGTTCTTC. Amino acid sequence: CASSPTSFEQFF.

This chain joins TRBV7-9 and TRBJ1-1; 7 positions agree with TRBD1. The CDR3 spans 14 residues. With 3 bases clipped from V and 4 bases from J, the junction kept 5 bases outside the gene matches. Germline CDR1 SEHNR, CDR2 FQNEAQ (reference sequence). The CDR3 here is CASSFQGGGTEAFF. In DNA form, the CDR3 reads TGTGCCAGCAGCTTCCAGGGGGGAGGCACTGAAGCTTTCTTT.

V gene TRBV18 combines with J gene TRBJ1-5; 7 nucleotides line up with TRBD1. Per germline, CDR1 KGHSH and CDR2 LQKENI. The length of the CDR3 is 14 residues. J lost 4 bases, V lost 3 bases, and 3 bases had no gene match. The CDR3 DNA reads TGTGCCAGCTCACCCGCGACAGGGAATCAGCCCCAGCATTTT. Protein: CASSPATGNQPQHF.

This chain uses TRBV6-6 with TRBJ2-5; a possible D gene is TRBD2 (5 bases). The V gene lost 6 bases and the J gene lost 5 bases, with 16 bases spanning the gap. This CDR3 comprises 14 residues. Per germline, CDR1 MNHNY and CDR2 SVGAGI (reference sequence). CDR3 residues: CASSLLGGRETQYF. CDR3 DNA sequence: TGTGCCAGCAGCCTTCTTGGCGGGCGGGAGACCCAGTACTTC.

The gene calls are TRBV6-5 and TRBJ1-2; 9 bases line up with TRBD1. Germline assignment: CDR1 MNHEY and CDR2 SVGAGI. The CDR3 is made up of 14 amino acids. J was trimmed by 4 bases and V by 6 bases; bases with no gene match: 6. DNA of the CDR3: TGTGCCAGCAGACGCACAGGGGGCGCCTATGGCTACACCTTC. This sequence encodes CASRRTGGAYGYTF.

The gene calls are TRBV7-9 and TRBJ2-2, with D perhaps TRBD1 or TRBD2 (5 bases each). This CDR3 is built from 13 residues. Trimming removed 2 bases from V and 5 bases from J, with 6 bases in between. CDR1 and CDR2 (germline): SEHNR, FQNEAQ (reference sequence). The DNA of the CDR3 is TGTGCCAGCAGCTTATGGGGGACCGGGGAGCTGTTTTTT. This encodes CASSLWGTGELFF.